These 14 T cell receptor beta chains came from one sample sequenced in a study of cytomegalovirus exposure and HLA in healthy donors. Primers included in the PCR were 60 Vbeta and 13 Jbeta primers. The method was immunoSEQ multiplex PCR; TCRdb's version includes in-frame clones alone and lacks a portion of them. The top ten hold around 0.54% of the sample, which has about 140,000 clones, 70% to 90% seen once. Sequenced: PBMCs. The source is a woman aged 35 to 49 in good health and CMV-seronegative.

This clone was found once. The V call is TRBV28, the J call TRBJ2-1; 7 nucleotides align to TRBD1. Germline values: CDR1 MDHEN, CDR2 SYDVKM. V was pared by 2 bases and J by 1 base, with 2 bases of the junction left unmatched. The CDR3 sequence is 15 residues long. In DNA form, the CDR3 reads TGTGCCAGCAGTTTAAACAGGGGTTCCTACAATGAGCAGTTCTTC. Its translation is CASSLNRGSYNEQFF.

The chain is built from TRBV6-4 and TRBJ2-4, with a tentative D call TRBD2 (6 bases). There are 13 residues in the CDR3. From germline, CDR1 is MRHNA and CDR2 SNTAGT. The germline V and J ends were trimmed by 2 bases and 9 bases, with 11 bases remaining between them. As DNA, the CDR3 is TGTGCCAGCAGTGACGTGGAGGGGTCCATTCAGTACTTC. Protein: CASSDVEGSIQYF.

The V gene is TRBV11-2, the J gene TRBJ2-1; 9 bases align to TRBD2. V lost 3 bases, J lost 9 bases, and 9 bases stayed unmatched. The CDR3 totals 15 residues. In germline, CDR1 is SGHAT, CDR2 FQNNGV. CDR3 DNA sequence: TGTGCCAGCAGCTTGAGCGGGAGGCCGGGCGGTGAGCAGTTCTTC. It encodes CASSLSGRPGGEQFF.

This clone was counted once. The chain has TRBV7-8 and TRBJ2-3, with 9 bases that match TRBD2. Unmatched junction bases numbered 10, after V lost 5 bases and J lost 4 bases. The germline CDR1 and CDR2 sequences are SGHVS and FQNEAQ. This CDR3 region has 16 residues. As DNA, the CDR3 is TGTGCCAGCAGCCGGGAGGTAGCGGGAGTACCAGATACGCAGTATTTT. It codes for CASSREVAGVPDTQYF.

The chain uses TRBV6-5 and TRBJ2-3, with D possibly matching TRBD1 (5 bases). CDR1 is MNHEY, CDR2 SVGAGI, per germline. The V and J ends lost 4 bases and 4 bases respectively, with 9 bases between them. The CDR3 extends over 13 amino acids. For the CDR3, the DNA is TGTGCCAGCAGTTTCCCAGGGTCAGATACGCAGTATTTT. Encoded protein: CASSFPGSDTQYF.

The V gene is TRBV30, the J gene TRBJ2-7, with TRBD2 matching over 8 bases. The germline V gene has CDR1 GTSNPN and CDR2 SVGIG (reference sequence). The CDR3 runs 12 residues. V lost 6 bases to trimming and J lost 3 bases; unmatched junction nucleotides: 4. In DNA form, the CDR3 reads TGTGCCTGCGACAGCGGGAGCTACGAGCAGTACTTC. This sequence encodes CACDSGSYEQYF.

The chain links TRBV6-1 to TRBJ2-3; TRBD2 matches at 7 bases. Unmatched junction bases numbered 5, after V lost 5 bases and J lost 0 bases. Per the germline V gene, CDR1 is MNHNS and CDR2 is SASEGT. CDR3 length: 15 residues. The chain's CDR3 is CASSRIAGSTDTQYF. The CDR3 DNA follows: TGTGCCAGCAGTCGAATAGCGGGCAGCACAGATACGCAGTATTTT.

This chain connects TRBV7-9 to TRBJ2-1; no firm D call. Germline V gene lookup returns CDR1 SEHNR and CDR2 FQNEAQ (reference sequence). The CDR3 is 12 amino acids. V gave up 1 base and J gave up 14 bases, with 12 bases separating them. Here the CDR3 DNA reads TGTGCCAGCAGCTTAGAACGCGCCGAGGAGTTCTTC. Its translation: CASSLERAEEFF. Together with reference TRBV7-9 and TRBJ2-1, the CDR3 gives the full variable domain: DTGVSQNPRHKITKRGQNVTFRCDPISEHNRLYWYRQTLGQGPEFLTYFQNEAQLEKSRLLSDRFSAERPKGSFSTLEIQRTEQGDSAMYLCASSLERAEEFFGPGTRLTVL.

This clone has only one observation. The chain joins TRBV2 to TRBJ2-3, with D unresolved. This CDR3 has 13 amino acids. Germline lookup yields CDR1 SNHLY and CDR2 FYNNEI. V lost 5 bases and J 0 bases, leaving 6 bases between the germline ends. As DNA, the CDR3 is TGTGCCAGCAGTTATGAGAGCACAGATACGCAGTATTTT. It codes for CASSYESTDTQYF. The full variable domain, its missing parts supplied by reference TRBV2 and TRBJ2-3, is EPEVTQTPSHQVTQMGQEVILRCVPISNHLYFYWYRQILGQKVEFLVSFYNNEISEKSEIFDDQFSVERPDGSNFTLKIRSTKLEDSAMYFCASSYESTDTQYFGPGTRLTVL.

The chain uses TRBV6-6 and TRBJ2-2, with 13 bases aligning to TRBD2. Per germline, CDR1 MNHNY and CDR2 SVGAGI (reference sequence). Trimming cost V 5 bases and J 4 bases; bases outside gene matches: 1. This CDR3 has 15 amino acids. The CDR3 DNA reads as TGTGCCAGCAGTCGGACTAGCGGGAGCACCGGGGAGCTGTTTTTT. It specifies CASSRTSGSTGELFF.

With respect to this clone: A read error may produce the germline difference seen at one junction end. The CDR3 nucleotides read TGTTCCAGCAGCTCGCGCTCGAACACCGGGGAGCTGTTTTTT. It translates to CSSSSRSNTGELFF. V is TRBV7-9 and J is TRBJ2-2; the D is unclear. The germline CDR1 and CDR2 sequences are SEHNR and FQNEAQ (reference sequence). CDR3 length: 14 residues.

The rearrangement uses TRBV13 and TRBJ1-2, with 9 bases identical to TRBD1. The CDR3 is 13 residues long. V lost 3 bases to trimming and J lost 7 bases; unmatched junction nucleotides: 3. Germline CDR1 PRHDT, CDR2 FYEKMQ (reference sequence). This CDR3 is CASSLGQGVGYTF. The CDR3 DNA follows: TGTGCCAGCAGCTTGGGACAGGGCGTTGGCTACACCTTC.

This clone was counted a single time. V usage is TRBV11-3 and J usage is TRBJ1-1; D remains ambiguous. The CDR3 covers 14 residues. Germline V gene sequence: CDR1 SGHNT, CDR2 YENEEA. The germline V and J ends were trimmed by 4 bases and 4 bases, with 13 bases remaining between them. The CDR3 DNA follows: TGTGCCAGCAGCTCGGCGGGTCCCGGCACTGAAGCTTTCTTT. It is translated as CASSSAGPGTEAFF.

The chain uses TRBV12-2 and TRBJ2-1; TRBD1, the table's D call, was not compared with the DNA. TRBV12-2 is a pseudogene segment. The CDR3 spans 20 residues. CDR3 nucleotides: TGTGCAAGTCGCTCCCACATAACGGGGGGAGACAGGGGAAAATACAATGAGCAGTTCTTC. It encodes CASRSHITGGDRGKYNEQFF.